A single sample gave rise to the 26 T cell receptor beta chains below, sequenced in a study of technical replicates of blood from a handful of donors (dated by TCRdb to 2015 to 2018). The protocol used for the library was the immunoSEQ multiplex PCR assay. Sourced from immuneACCESS, this table was stored by TCRdb with only in-frame sequences that have V and J called. A share of the clones is absent; for the studies checked, an unresolved V gene accounts for under half, and the remainder has no known explanation. The sample data list nearly 80,000 clones, and over 90% of these were observed just once. The ten largest make up 0.3% to 0.5% of the sample. Sequences were obtained from T cells isolated from PBMCs. The receptors derive from a human donor in good health.

Only one count was recorded for this clone. V is TRBV5-1 and J is TRBJ2-7; 12 bases line up with TRBD1. Germline CDR1 and CDR2: SGHRS and YFSETQ. CDR3 size: 16 residues. V lost 4 bases, J lost 7 bases, and 12 bases stayed unmatched. DNA of the CDR3: TGCGCCAGCAGCCTCCTACCGGGACAGGGGGCGCATGAGCAGTACTTC. Its translation: CASSLLPGQGAHEQYF.

This clone is a singleton in its sample. V usage is TRBV10-3 and J usage is TRBJ2-7; D possibly corresponds to TRBD1 (5 bases). Per the germline V gene, CDR1 is ENHRY and CDR2 is SYGVKD. V gave up 10 bases and J gave up 2 bases, with 12 bases separating them. The CDR3 spans 12 residues. The CDR3 protein is CATQGLTYEQYF. CDR3 bases: TGTGCCACCCAGGGCCTAACCTACGAGCAGTACTTC.

V and J are TRBV18 and TRBJ2-6, with D perhaps TRBD2 (6 bases). V gave up 3 bases and J gave up 0 bases, with 12 bases separating them. The CDR3 is 17 residues long. Germline lookup yields CDR1 KGHSH and CDR2 LQKENI. CDR3 loop: CASSPLAGSSGANVLTF. CDR3 DNA: TGTGCCAGCTCACCGCTGGCCGGGAGCTCTGGGGCCAACGTCCTGACTTTC. The full variable domain, in which reference TRBV18 and TRBJ2-6 provide the parts outside the CDR3, is NAGVMQNPRHLVRRRGQEARLRCSPMKGHSHVYWYRQLPEEGLKFMVYLQKENIIDESGMPKERFSAEFPKEGPSILRIQQVVRGDSAAYFCASSPLAGSSGANVLTFGAGSRLTVL.

This sequence joins TRBV29-1 and TRBJ2-2; the match to TRBD1 covers 8 bases. Germline assignment: CDR1 SQVTM and CDR2 ANQGSEA. This CDR3 spans 17 amino acids. V lost 4 bases and J lost 1; bases outside the gene matches: 11. The CDR3: CSVVSPRQGMNTGELFF. CDR3 in DNA: TGCAGCGTTGTATCCCCGAGACAGGGGATGAACACCGGGGAGCTGTTTTTT.

The rearrangement joins TRBV7-3 to TRBJ1-2; weak D call: TRBD1 (6 bases). V was shortened by 3 bases and J by 6 bases, with 20 bases between the two germline ends. The germline CDR1 and CDR2 sequences are SGHTA and FQGTGA. This CDR3 has 16 amino acids. The CDR3 reads CASSFYQPGQPNGYTF. The CDR3 bases are TGTGCCAGCAGCTTCTACCAACCCGGACAGCCGAATGGCTACACCTTC.

This sequence joins TRBV7-2 and TRBJ2-7; 11 nucleotides align to TRBD2. CDR3 length equals 15 residues. Germline trimming cut 0 bases from V and 7 bases from J; bases unmatched to any gene: 5. Germline V gene lookup returns CDR1 SGHTA and CDR2 FQGNSA. Here the CDR3 DNA reads TGTGCCAGCAGCTTAGCTAGCGGGAGGGCCCATGAGCAGTACTTC. Protein: CASSLASGRAHEQYF.

This clone has a handful of counts. The chain couples TRBV6-1 to TRBJ1-2, with 8 bases fitting TRBD1. With V trimmed by 5 bases and J by 4 bases, 6 bases remained unmatched. CDR1 MNHNS and CDR2 SASEGT come from the germline V gene. This CDR3 has 14 amino acids. CDR3 amino acids: CASSPWDRLYGYTF. CDR3 nucleotide sequence: TGTGCCAGCAGTCCATGGGACAGGCTCTATGGCTACACCTTC.

The chain employs TRBV11-3 and TRBJ1-2; D possibly corresponds to TRBD1 (5 bases). Germline V gene sequence: CDR1 SGHNT, CDR2 YENEEA. Between the trimmed V and J ends, which lost 3 bases and 3 bases, there was a span of 8 bases. The CDR3 totals 13 residues. As DNA, the CDR3 is TGTGCCAGCAGCTTTGACAGCGACTATGGCTACACCTTC. This sequence encodes CASSFDSDYGYTF.

The CDR3 reads CASSQGRREYTEAFF. The CDR3 DNA reads as TGTGCCAGCAGCCAAGGGCGAAGGGAGTACACTGAAGCTTTCTTT. The rearrangement joins TRBV14 to TRBJ1-1; D ambiguous. The germline CDR1 and CDR2 sequences are SGHDN and FVKESK. Trimming left V 1 base short and J 3 bases short, with 12 bases between. CDR3 size: 15 residues.

The chain has TRBV4-1 and TRBJ2-6; D remains ambiguous. The CDR3 contains 14 residues. The ends were cut back, 0 bases at V and 4 bases at J, with 4 bases in the middle. Germline values: CDR1 MGHRA, CDR2 YSYEKL. The CDR3 DNA sequence: TGCGCCAGCAGCCAAGATTCAGGGGCCAACGTCCTGACTTTC. It yields the protein CASSQDSGANVLTF.

The chain is built from TRBV14 and TRBJ2-1; D is uncertain. Trimming left V 2 bases short and J 0 bases short, with 5 bases between. Looked up from germline, CDR1 is SGHDN and CDR2 is FVKESK. CDR3 length equals 14 residues. The CDR3 DNA follows: TGTGCCAGCAGCCAATATAGCTCCTACAATGAGCAGTTCTTC. Its protein product is CASSQYSSYNEQFF. The full variable domain, in which reference TRBV14 and TRBJ2-1 provide the parts outside the CDR3, is EAGVTQFPSHSVIEKGQTVTLRCDPISGHDNLYWYRRVMGKEIKFLLHFVKESKQDESGMPNNRFLAERTGGTYSTLKVQPAELEDSGVYFCASSQYSSYNEQFFGPGTRLTVL.

The chain uses TRBV6-1 and TRBJ2-1, with 13 bases that match TRBD2. Germline CDR1 and CDR2: MNHNS and SASEGT. The junction had 5 bases not matched to a gene; V was cut back by 8 bases and J by 4 bases. There are 15 residues in the CDR3. The CDR3 nucleotides read TGTGCCAGCGGGGGGACTAGCGGGGCTTACAATGAGCAGTTCTTC. It is translated as CASGGTSGAYNEQFF.

CDR3 protein: CASCLGIGSYNEQFF. CDR3 DNA: TGTGCCAGCTGTCTCGGGATAGGGTCCTACAATGAGCAGTTCTTC. This rearrangement joins TRBV9 to TRBJ2-1, with D perhaps TRBD2 (5 bases). The CDR3 spans 15 residues. The V end was cut by 7 bases, the J end by 1 base, with 15 bases between. Per the germline V gene, CDR1 is SGDLS and CDR2 is YYNGEE. Full variable domain (remainder filled in from reference TRBV9 and TRBJ2-1): DSGVTQTPKHLITATGQRVTLRCSPRSGDLSVYWYQQSLDQGLQFLIQYYNGEERAKGNILERFSAQQFPDLHSELNLSSLELGDSALYFCASCLGIGSYNEQFFGPGTRLTVL.

The V call is TRBV11-2, the J call TRBJ2-7; 8 nucleotides line up with TRBD2. Germline CDR1 is SGHAT and CDR2 is FQNNGV. The CDR3 is 14 residues long. The junction had 7 bases not matched to a gene; V was cut back by 5 bases and J by 4 bases. CDR3 in DNA: TGTGCCAGCAGCAAGGGACTAGATTATTACGAGCAGTACTTC. This gives the protein CASSKGLDYYEQYF.

J is TRBJ1-3 and V is TRBV2; D might be TRBD1 (5 bases). Germline CDR1 is SNHLY and CDR2 is FYNNEI. The CDR3 runs 15 residues. Trimming took off 6 bases at V and 0 bases at J, with 12 bases between the two ends. The CDR3 DNA reads TGTGCCAGCAGCCGGGACTCTTACTCTGGAAACACCATATATTTT. Its translation: CASSRDSYSGNTIYF.

The chain recombines TRBV6-5 with TRBJ2-7; 7 bases match TRBD1. CDR1 MNHEY and CDR2 SVGAGI come from the germline V gene. The CDR3 spans 13 residues. V was clipped by 8 bases and J by 7 bases; unmatched bases: 11. This CDR3 is CASGKGAGREQYF. The DNA for the CDR3 is TGTGCCAGCGGAAAGGGGGCAGGGCGGGAGCAGTACTTC.

The chain is built from TRBV7-9 and TRBJ2-7, with D hard to call. This CDR3 has 15 residues. Per germline, CDR1 SEHNR and CDR2 FQNEAQ (reference sequence). V was pared by 6 bases and J by 2 bases, with 17 bases between. The CDR3 region is CASSPGAPRTYEQYF. CDR3 coding DNA: TGTGCCAGCAGTCCCGGAGCGCCCCGGACCTACGAGCAGTACTTC.

The gene calls are TRBV5-4 and TRBJ2-7, with 7 positions matching TRBD1. The CDR3 consists of 15 residues. Germline V gene lookup returns CDR1 SGHNT and CDR2 YYREEE (reference sequence). J gave up 2 bases and V 1 base, and 6 bases lay outside the gene matches. The CDR3 spells CASSLSLGQPYEQYF. For the CDR3, the DNA is TGTGCCAGCAGCTTGAGTTTGGGACAGCCCTACGAGCAGTACTTC.

V and J are TRBV5-5 and TRBJ2-5, with a weak D call TRBD2 (6 bases). This CDR3 region has 14 residues. Deletions cut 4 bases from V and 0 bases from J, with 10 bases between. CDR1 and CDR2 (germline): SGHKS, YYEKEE (reference sequence). In DNA, the CDR3 is TGTGCCAGCAGCGCGGGACTCTACCAAGAGACCCAGTACTTC. It specifies CASSAGLYQETQYF. Looking up the rest from reference TRBV5-5 and TRBJ2-5 gives the full variable domain: DAGVTQSPTHLIKTRGQQVTLRCSPISGHKSVSWYQQVLGQGPQFIFQYYEKEERGRGNFPDRFSARQFPNYSSELNVNALLLGDSALYLCASSAGLYQETQYFGPGTRLLVL.

The gene calls are TRBV28 and TRBJ2-6, with D perhaps matching TRBD1 (6 bases). The CDR3 covers 18 residues. Germline assignment: CDR1 MDHEN and CDR2 SYDVKM. The germline V and J ends were trimmed by 0 bases and 1 base, with 13 bases remaining between them. CDR3 protein: CASSLWRQGKSGANVLTF. The CDR3 coding sequence is TGTGCCAGCAGTTTATGGCGGCAGGGGAAGTCTGGGGCCAACGTCCTGACTTTC.

The CDR3 reads CATSSDSGGEQYF. The DNA of the CDR3 is TGTGCCACCAGCAGTGACTCCGGGGGCGAGCAGTACTTC. The rearrangement links TRBV15 to TRBJ2-7; possibly TRBD2 for D (6 bases). This CDR3 spans 13 amino acids. V was cut by 3 bases and J by 6 bases, with 12 bases left in between. The germline gives CDR1 LNHNV, CDR2 YYDKDF (reference sequence).

The CDR3 DNA is TGTGCCAGCAGCTTTCCGGGACTAGGCATGAATTCATACAATGAGCAGTTCTTC. Translation: CASSFPGLGMNSYNEQFF. The chain is built from TRBV11-3 and TRBJ2-1; 8 positions agree with TRBD2. This CDR3 contains 18 residues. CDR1 is SGHNT, CDR2 YENEEA, per germline. The V segment lost 3 bases and the J segment 4 bases; nucleotides outside the gene matches: 14.

The V gene is TRBV5-1, the J gene TRBJ2-2; TRBD2 aligns across 14 bases. CDR1 is SGHRS, CDR2 YFSETQ, per germline. There are 19 residues in the CDR3. V trimming: 0 bases; J trimming: 1 base; junction bases outside the gene matches: 5. The CDR3 coding sequence is TGCGCCAGCAGCTTGGCGGGACTAGCGGGAGTCAGGAACACCGGGGAGCTGTTTTTT. Its protein product is CASSLAGLAGVRNTGELFF.

The rearrangement links TRBV6-1 to TRBJ2-3; the match to TRBD2 covers 10 bases. The junction had 4 bases not matched to a gene; V was cut back by 3 bases and J by 4 bases. The germline V gene has CDR1 MNHNS and CDR2 SASEGT. The CDR3 extends over 15 amino acids. The CDR3 spells CASSEASGSPDTQYF. The CDR3 DNA follows: TGTGCCAGCAGTGAGGCTAGCGGGAGCCCAGATACGCAGTATTTT.

There are a few counts of this clone. The CDR3 sequence: CASSSGGTEAFF. DNA of the CDR3: TGTGCCAGCAGTTCTGGGGGGACTGAAGCTTTCTTT. This chain joins TRBV27 and TRBJ1-1; D is possibly TRBD1 (5 bases). Germline values: CDR1 MNHEY, CDR2 SMNVEV (reference sequence). This CDR3 has 12 residues. Between the trimmed V and J ends, which lost 4 bases and 5 bases, there was a span of 8 bases.

The V gene is TRBV7-2, the J gene TRBJ2-5, with D possibly matching TRBD2 (6 bases). The V end lost 7 bases, the J end lost 4 bases, and 13 bases lay between the germline ends. Germline values: CDR1 SGHTA, CDR2 FQGNSA. CDR3 length equals 13 residues. The CDR3 DNA reads TGTGCCAGCAAGCCCCGAGCGGGAGAGACCCAGTACTTC. Translated: CASKPRAGETQYF.